One sample yielded the 16 T cell receptor beta chains listed below, sequenced in a study of cytomegalovirus exposure and HLA in healthy donors. The PCR employed 60 Vbeta primers together with 13 Jbeta primers. Assay: immunoSEQ multiplex PCR; the TCRdb copy retains only in-frame clones and omits some. Of over 150,000 clones in the sample, around three quarters were seen once. Sequenced material: PBMCs. All receptors derive from a middle-aged woman in good health and CMV-seronegative.

The gene calls are TRBV6-6 and TRBJ1-2; no clear D gene. V dropped 6 bases and J dropped 2 bases, with 13 bases sitting between them. Germline assignment: CDR1 MNHNY and CDR2 SVGAGI (reference sequence). The CDR3 runs 14 residues. CDR3 residues: CASSWAKDNYGYTF. CDR3 sequence (DNA): TGTGCCAGCAGCTGGGCGAAAGACAACTATGGCTACACCTTC.

In DNA, the CDR3 is TGTGCCAGCAGTTTATCCGGGGTAGAGGGCTACACCTTC. Residues: CASSLSGVEGYTF. The gene calls are TRBV27 and TRBJ1-2; the D is unclear. The germline V gene encodes CDR1 MNHEY and CDR2 SMNVEV (reference sequence). There are 13 residues in the CDR3. Between the trimmed V and J ends, which lost 0 bases and 8 bases, there was a span of 10 bases.

The chain combines TRBV6-1 with TRBJ1-5, with D possibly being TRBD1 (5 bases). Trimming left V 4 bases short and J 11 bases short, with 15 bases between. CDR3 size: 13 residues. Germline-derived CDR1 and CDR2 are MNHNS and SASEGT. CDR3 loop: CASSGEEGLAQHF. The CDR3 DNA sequence: TGTGCCAGCAGTGGGGAGGAGGGGTTGGCCCAGCATTTT.

Note on this clone: Compared with germline, one end of the junction differs, possibly owing to a read error. This chain uses TRBV28 with TRBJ1-2; the D gene is possibly TRBD1 (6 bases). This CDR3 contains 13 residues. The germline V gene has CDR1 MDHEN and CDR2 SYDVKM. CDR3 residues: CASSLEEFRTVAF. CDR3 DNA: TGTGCCAGCAGTTTAGAGGAGTTTCGGACAGTCGCCTTC.

This chain uses TRBV19 with TRBJ1-2; tentatively, D is TRBD1 (5 bases). Trimming took 6 bases from V and 1 from J, leaving 12 bases between them. In germline, CDR1 is LNHDA, CDR2 SQIVND (reference sequence). The CDR3 contains 14 residues. The CDR3 region is CASSAPGINYGYTF. The CDR3 DNA sequence: TGTGCCAGTAGCGCTCCAGGGATTAACTATGGCTACACCTTC.

The genes are TRBV28 and TRBJ1-5; D remains unclear. Germline values: CDR1 MDHEN, CDR2 SYDVKM. CDR3 length equals 15 residues. With 5 bases removed from V and 2 bases from J, the gap between germline ends came to 13 bases. The CDR3 bases are TGTGCCAGCAGTCTCTGGACTCAGGGCAATCAGCCCCAGCATTTT. It yields the protein CASSLWTQGNQPQHF.

The table lists this clone with a count of one. The chain links TRBV5-6 to TRBJ2-7; 11 bases line up with TRBD1. Trimming took 4 bases from V and 5 from J; bases not matched to a gene: 2. The germline CDR1 and CDR2 sequences are SGHDT and YYEEEE. There are 13 residues in the CDR3. The CDR3, as DNA: TGTGCCAGCAGCCGGGGACAGGGGGACGAGCAGTACTTC. Its protein product is CASSRGQGDEQYF.

This chain joins TRBV7-6 and TRBJ2-1, with 10 bases identical to TRBD2. V trimming: 3 bases; J trimming: 6 bases; junction bases outside the gene matches: 8. The CDR3 covers 16 residues. Germline V gene sequence: CDR1 SGHVS, CDR2 FNYEAQ. CDR3 loop: CASSFASGSYPNEQFF. The DNA for the CDR3 is TGTGCCAGCAGCTTCGCTAGCGGGAGCTACCCCAATGAGCAGTTCTTC. Full variable domain (rest looked up from reference TRBV7-6 and TRBJ2-1): GAGVSQSPRYKVTKRGQDVALRCDPISGHVSLYWYRQALGQGPEFLTYFNYEAQQDKSGLPNDRFSAERPEGSISTLTIQRTEQRDSAMYRCASSFASGSYPNEQFFGPGTRLTVL.

The chain uses TRBV29-1 and TRBJ1-1, with TRBD1 matching over 9 bases. CDR1 SQVTM and CDR2 ANQGSEA come from the germline V gene. The CDR3 is 13 residues long. Trimming cost V 5 bases and J 1 base; bases outside gene matches: 2. CDR3 in amino acids: CSVLTGGNTEAFF. The CDR3 DNA reads TGCAGCGTTCTGACAGGGGGGAACACTGAAGCTTTCTTT.

V gene TRBV25-1 combines with J gene TRBJ2-2; the match to TRBD1 covers 7 bases. J lost 0 bases, V lost 3 bases, and 4 bases had no gene match. This CDR3 comprises 16 residues. Germline values: CDR1 MGHDK, CDR2 SYGVNS. The CDR3 DNA follows: TGTGCCAGCAGTGATCCCGGGACAGCGAACACCGGGGAGCTGTTTTTT. It codes for CASSDPGTANTGELFF.

The gene calls are TRBV7-6 and TRBJ2-7; 7 bases fit TRBD1. This CDR3 is 18 amino acids long. Germline V gene data show CDR1 as SGHVS and CDR2 as FNYEAQ. V dropped 5 bases and J dropped 2; count of bases not matched to a gene: 18. The CDR3 coding sequence is TGTGCCAGCAGCCCGACAGGGAGAACGGGCCACTCCGCCTACGAGCAGTACTTC. Translation gives CASSPTGRTGHSAYEQYF.

The chain couples TRBV29-1 to TRBJ2-7; the D is unclear. The CDR3 is 11 amino acids. V was cut by 4 bases and J by 7 bases, with 11 bases left in between. Germline loops: CDR1 SQVTM, CDR2 ANQGSEA. The CDR3 bases are TGCAGCGTTGCGGTCCTCGGGGAGCAGTACTTC. It encodes CSVAVLGEQYF.

This chain links TRBV7-9 with TRBJ2-7, with TRBD2 identical over 15 bases. Germline loops: CDR1 SEHNR, CDR2 FQNEAQ (reference sequence). The CDR3 is 16 amino acids. With V trimmed by 5 bases and J by 4 bases, 6 bases remained unmatched. This CDR3 reads CASSPAGLAGGYEQYF. The DNA for the CDR3 is TGTGCCAGCAGCCCCGCCGGACTAGCGGGGGGGTACGAGCAGTACTTC.

There are a few counts of this clone. The chain couples TRBV5-1 to TRBJ1-5; weak D call: TRBD1 (6 bases). CDR3 length equals 14 residues. Trimming left V 0 bases short and J 6 bases short, with 10 bases between. Germline assignment: CDR1 SGHRS and CDR2 YFSETQ. The DNA of the CDR3 is TGCGCCAGCAGCTTGGGTGGGGGCAGTCAGCCCCAGCATTTT. Protein product: CASSLGGGSQPQHF.

This clone showed up just a few times. The chain has TRBV5-4 and TRBJ1-1, with D maybe TRBD1 (6 bases). This CDR3 comprises 14 residues. Germline values: CDR1 SGHNT, CDR2 YYREEE (reference sequence). Trimming pared 4 bases from V and 3 bases from J, leaving 13 bases between. CDR3 nucleotides: TGTGCCAGCAGCCCCGACCAGGGGTACACTGAAGCTTTCTTT. Translating gives CASSPDQGYTEAFF.

The chain recombines TRBV9 with TRBJ2-5, with 10 bases fitting TRBD2. Germline CDR1 and CDR2: SGDLS and YYNGEE. J was trimmed by 1 base and V by 0 bases; bases with no gene match: 3. CDR3 length equals 16 residues. DNA for the CDR3: TGTGCCAGCAGCGTAGAACTAGCGGGATTCCAAGAGACCCAGTACTTC. Its translation is CASSVELAGFQETQYF.